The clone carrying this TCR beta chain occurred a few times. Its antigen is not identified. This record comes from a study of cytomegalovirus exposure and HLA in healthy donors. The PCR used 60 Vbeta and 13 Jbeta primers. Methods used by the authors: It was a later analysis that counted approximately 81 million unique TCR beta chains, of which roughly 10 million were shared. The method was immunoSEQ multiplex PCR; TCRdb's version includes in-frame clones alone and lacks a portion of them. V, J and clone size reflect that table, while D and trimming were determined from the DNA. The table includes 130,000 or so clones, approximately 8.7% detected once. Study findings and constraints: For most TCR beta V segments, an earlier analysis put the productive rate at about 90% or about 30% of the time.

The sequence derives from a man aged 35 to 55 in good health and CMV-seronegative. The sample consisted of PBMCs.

CDR3 protein: CAISESAGGNTGELFF. CDR3 DNA sequence: TGTGCCATCAGTGAGTCTGCAGGGGGCAACACCGGGGAGCTGTTTTTT. The V gene is TRBV10-3, the J gene TRBJ2-2; 8 nucleotides agree with TRBD1. This CDR3 has 16 amino acids. V shed 0 bases and J 2 bases; nucleotides not matched to a gene: 2. The germline V gene has CDR1 ENHRY and CDR2 SYGVKD.